These 20 T cell receptor beta chains originate from one sample sequenced in a study of lung T cells in sarcoidosis with Löfgren's syndrome. TCRdb reanalysed the reads using MiXCR and keeps one entry per CDR3 protein. Found here are 8,500 to 9,500 distinct CDR3 sequences, under 25% of them singletons; the top ten hold approximately 25%. The specimen sequenced was CD4+ T cells from bronchoalveolar lavage fluid. These receptors were taken from a human donor with sarcoidosis (Löfgren's syndrome or another form), or a control subject (not recorded which).

This clonotype was recorded many times. The rearrangement uses TRBV20-1 and TRBJ2-7; D tentatively reads TRBD1 or TRBD2 (5 bases each). The CDR3 runs 14 residues. Per germline, CDR1 DFQATT and CDR2 SNEGSKA (reference sequence). Trimming stripped 4 bases from V and 0 bases from J, with 13 bases between. This chain's CDR3 is CSANPRETSYEQYF. The CDR3 nucleotides are TGCAGTGCTAACCCCAGGGAGACCTCCTACGAGCAGTACTTC.

The chain links TRBV28 to TRBJ2-3; TRBD2 matches at 16 bases. J gave up 0 bases and V 5 bases, and 8 bases lay outside the gene matches. The CDR3 has 19 amino acids. Germline-derived CDR1 and CDR2 are MDHEN and SYDVKM. The CDR3 sequence is CASSPLGLAGGDSTDTQYF. As DNA, the CDR3 is TGTGCCAGCAGTCCTTTGGGACTAGCGGGGGGGGATAGCACAGATACGCAGTATTTT.

A note on this clonotype: A clone one base away is much larger, so this may be a read error. The CDR3 ends on some other residue instead of the conserved phenylalanine or tryptophan, so this is likely a read error. CDR3 in amino acids: CASSQSGLGEQFL. CDR3 in DNA: TGTGCCAGCAGCCAATCGGGGTTGGGTGAGCAGTTCCTC. The chain is built from TRBV3-1 and TRBJ2-1; weak D call: TRBD2 (5 bases). The V end was cut by 2 bases, the J end by 9 bases, with 11 bases between. Germline assignment: CDR1 LGHDT and CDR2 YNNKEL (reference sequence). The CDR3 is 13 amino acids.

About this clonotype itself: A much bigger clone sits one base away, suggesting this may be a read error. In this CDR3 the conserved last residue, phenylalanine or tryptophan, is missing, so a read error is likely. The V gene is TRBV2, the J gene TRBJ1-5; tentatively, D is TRBD1 (5 bases). Germline V gene sequence: CDR1 SNHLY, CDR2 FYNNEI. The CDR3 consists of 13 residues. Trimming took 7 bases from V and 3 from J, leaving 10 bases between them. For the CDR3, the DNA is TGTGCCAGCACCCGACAGTTCAATCAGCCCCAGCATCTT. Protein product: CASTRQFNQPQHL.

This clonotype was recorded once. This may be a read error: a much more frequent sequence differs by one nucleotide. This chain uses TRBV11-2 with TRBJ2-1; D call uncertain. The CDR3 contains 12 residues. Deletions cut 5 bases from V and 12 bases from J, with 14 bases between. Looked up from germline, CDR1 is SGHAT and CDR2 is FQNNGV. The CDR3 protein is CASSPLGIGQFF. The CDR3 bases are TGTGCCAGCAGCCCGTTGGGCATTGGGCAGTTCTTC.

The chain combines TRBV2 with TRBJ2-3; 13 bases agree with TRBD2. CDR1 and CDR2 from the germline V gene are SNHLY and FYNNEI. The CDR3 covers 16 residues. The J segment lost 1 base and the V segment lost 4 bases, leaving 2 bases of the junction unmatched. CDR3 in amino acids: CASSVLAGGGTDTQYF. CDR3 in DNA: TGTGCCAGCAGTGTACTAGCGGGGGGGGGCACAGATACGCAGTATTTT.

This clonotype was detected many times. The chain carries TRBV14 and TRBJ1-1; D unclear. The CDR3 is made up of 13 amino acids. Germline V CDR1 and CDR2: SGHDN, FVKESK. Trimming took 0 bases from V and 1 from J, leaving 3 bases between them. The CDR3 DNA follows: TGTGCCAGCAGCCAAGACACGAACACTGAAGCTTTCTTT. Amino acids: CASSQDTNTEAFF.

By frequency in the sample, this clonotype is medium-sized. This sequence joins TRBV3-1 and TRBJ2-5; D remains ambiguous. This CDR3 has 10 amino acids. Deletions cut 8 bases from V and 3 bases from J, with 4 bases between. Per the germline V gene, CDR1 is LGHDT and CDR2 is YNNKEL (reference sequence). CDR3 bases: TGTGCCAGCGGGGAAGAGACCCAGTACTTC. Translating it yields CASGEETQYF.

The rearrangement uses TRBV19 and TRBJ1-4, with D maybe TRBD1 (5 bases). The CDR3 has 15 residues. Per the germline V gene, CDR1 is LNHDA and CDR2 is SQIVND (reference sequence). Deletions cut 4 bases from V and 5 bases from J, with 14 bases between. The CDR3 region has the DNA TGTGCCAGTAGTACCTCGACAGATCTGAATGAAAAACTGTTTTTT. Protein sequence: CASSTSTDLNEKLFF.

This clonotype was detected many times. The chain couples TRBV2 to TRBJ2-1; D remains ambiguous. With 3 bases removed from V and 9 bases from J, the gap between germline ends came to 3 bases. The CDR3 is made up of 10 amino acids. Germline assignment: CDR1 SNHLY and CDR2 FYNNEI. CDR3 in DNA: TGTGCCAGCAGTGAGGGTGAGCAGTTCTTC. Its protein product is CASSEGEQFF.

As regards this clonotype: A much larger clone lies a single base off, so this may be a read error. This CDR3 is missing its conserved last phenylalanine or tryptophan, likely due to a read error. The chain combines TRBV7-2 with TRBJ2-5; 7 nucleotides agree with TRBD2. The length of the CDR3 is 14 residues. Looked up from germline, CDR1 is SGHTA and CDR2 is FQGNSA. V lost 5 bases, J lost 3 bases, and 6 bases stayed unmatched. The CDR3 loop reads CASSNAGTKETQYV. In DNA, the CDR3 is TGTGCCAGCAGCAACGCGGGGACTAAAGAGACCCAGTACGTC.

About this clonotype itself: This may be a read error, as it is one base from a much larger clone. The chain links TRBV28 to TRBJ2-1, with D possibly being TRBD2 (7 bases). The CDR3 is made up of 15 amino acids. Germline V CDR1 and CDR2: MDHEN, SYDVKM. The CDR3 coding sequence is TGTACCAGCAGTTTGGCGTGGGGGGGGCCGGGTGAGCAGTTCTTC. This gives the protein CTSSLAWGGPGEQFF. The variable domain in full, completed from reference TRBV28 and TRBJ2-1, reads DVKVTQSSRYLVKRTGEKVFLECVQDMDHENMFWYRQDPGLGLRLIYFSYDVKMKEKGDIPEGYSVSREKKERFSLILESASTNQTSMYLCTSSLAWGGPGEQFFGPGTRLTVL.

This clonotype was picked up many times. V and J are TRBV14 and TRBJ2-1; no reliable D call. This CDR3 comprises 13 residues. The V gene lost 0 bases and the J gene lost 4 bases, with 4 bases spanning the gap. The germline CDR1 and CDR2 sequences are SGHDN and FVKESK. The CDR3 nucleotides read TGTGCCAGCAGCCAAGATCAGTACAATGAGCAGTTCTTC. Its translation: CASSQDQYNEQFF.

Comment on this clonotype: Likely a read error: the CDR3 ends without its conserved phenylalanine or tryptophan. This chain uses TRBV10-3 with TRBJ1-1, with a tentative D call TRBD1 (5 bases). Germline assignment: CDR1 ENHRY and CDR2 SYGVKD. Trimming removed 8 bases from V and 3 bases from J, with 16 bases in between. CDR3 length: 14 residues. The CDR3 region has the DNA TGTGCCATCGCCCGGGACCCGACGGACACTGAAGCTTTCTCT. Translated: CAIARDPTDTEAFS.

This clonotype has more than one count but fewer than ten. The genes are TRBV30 and TRBJ1-6; no clear D gene. The V gene's germline CDR1 is GTSNPN and CDR2 SVGIG (reference sequence). The length of the CDR3 is 12 residues. V shed 1 base and J shed 11 bases, with 9 bases lying between them. The CDR3 coding sequence is TGTGCCTGGAGTGGTCCTCCGACACCCCTCCACTTT. It specifies CAWSGPPTPLHF.

This clonotype has ten or more counts. The genes are TRBV27 and TRBJ1-4; D unresolved. Trimming took off 8 bases at V and 0 bases at J, with 10 bases between the two ends. Germline V gene data show CDR1 as MNHEY and CDR2 as SMNVEV (reference sequence). This CDR3 is built from 14 residues. Written as DNA, the CDR3 is TGTGCCAGCTGCTCGGGGACAACTAATGAAAAACTGTTTTTT. Translating gives CASCSGTTNEKLFF.

This clonotype was counted at least ten times. V and J are TRBV3-1 and TRBJ1-1; D not certain. Looked up from germline, CDR1 is LGHDT and CDR2 is YNNKEL (reference sequence). CDR3 length: 11 residues. V was shortened by 6 bases and J by 11 bases, with 13 bases between the two germline ends. CDR3 nucleotide sequence: TGTGCCAGCAGTTTCGGTAGCGGTGCTTTCTTT. Translated: CASSFGSGAFF.

This clonotype was recorded a few times. V and J are TRBV6-1 and TRBJ1-6, with TRBD1 matching 9 bases. The V gene end was trimmed by 5 bases and the J gene end by 9 bases; junction bases not matched to a gene: 5. The CDR3 has 14 residues. Looked up from germline, CDR1 is MNHNS and CDR2 is SASEGT. The chain's CDR3 is CASSRTGATSPLHF. CDR3 in DNA: TGTGCCAGCAGTCGGACAGGGGCGACTTCACCCCTCCACTTT.

This clonotype was observed at least ten times. V usage is TRBV20-1 and J usage is TRBJ1-6; the D is unclear. This CDR3 has 15 residues. V lost 3 bases and J lost 8, with 17 bases in between. Germline V CDR1 and CDR2: DFQATT, SNEGSKA (reference sequence). CDR3 region: CSASNDAALDSPLHF. The CDR3 region has the DNA TGCAGTGCTAGTAACGATGCGGCTCTCGATTCACCCCTCCACTTT.

With respect to this clonotype: With a much larger clone just one base away, this may be a read error. For the CDR3, the DNA is TGTGCCTGGAGTGTAGGCGGGCGGGAGCCCCAGCATTTT. It translates to CAWSVGGREPQHF. This chain uses TRBV30 with TRBJ1-5; D is uncertain. Trimming removed 0 bases from V and 8 bases from J, with 11 bases in between. This CDR3 comprises 13 residues. CDR1 is GTSNPN, CDR2 SVGIG, per germline (reference sequence).